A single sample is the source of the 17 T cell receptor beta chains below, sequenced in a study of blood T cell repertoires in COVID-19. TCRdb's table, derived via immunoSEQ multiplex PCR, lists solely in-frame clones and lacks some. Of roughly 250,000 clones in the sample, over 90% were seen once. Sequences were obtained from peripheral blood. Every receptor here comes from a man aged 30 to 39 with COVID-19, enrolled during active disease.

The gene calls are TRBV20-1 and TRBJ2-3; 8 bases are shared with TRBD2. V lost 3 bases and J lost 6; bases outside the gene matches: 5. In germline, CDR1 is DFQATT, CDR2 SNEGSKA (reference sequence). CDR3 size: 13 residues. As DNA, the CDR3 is TGCAGTGCTAGTGATTTAGCGGGGGATACGCAGTATTTT. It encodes CSASDLAGDTQYF.

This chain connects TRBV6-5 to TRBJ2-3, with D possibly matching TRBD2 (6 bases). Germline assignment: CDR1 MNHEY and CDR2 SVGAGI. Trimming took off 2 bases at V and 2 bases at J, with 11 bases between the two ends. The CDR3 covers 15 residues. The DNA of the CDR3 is TGTGCCAGCAGTTACAGTCGCGGGATCACAGATACGCAGTATTTT. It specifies CASSYSRGITDTQYF.

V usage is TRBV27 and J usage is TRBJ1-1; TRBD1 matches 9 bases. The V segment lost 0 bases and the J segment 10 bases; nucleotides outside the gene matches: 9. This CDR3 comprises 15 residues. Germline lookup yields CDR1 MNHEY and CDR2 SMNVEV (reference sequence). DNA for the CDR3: TGTGCCAGCAGTTTATCGATTGCGGGACAGGGTAGAGCTTTCTTT. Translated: CASSLSIAGQGRAFF.

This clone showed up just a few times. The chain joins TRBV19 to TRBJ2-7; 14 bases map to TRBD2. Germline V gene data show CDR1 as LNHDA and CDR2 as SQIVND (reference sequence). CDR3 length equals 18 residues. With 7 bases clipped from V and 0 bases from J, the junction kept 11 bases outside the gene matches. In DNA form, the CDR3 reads TGTGCCAGTAACTCTGGACTAGCGGGGGGCCGTACCTCCTACGAGCAGTACTTC. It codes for CASNSGLAGGRTSYEQYF.

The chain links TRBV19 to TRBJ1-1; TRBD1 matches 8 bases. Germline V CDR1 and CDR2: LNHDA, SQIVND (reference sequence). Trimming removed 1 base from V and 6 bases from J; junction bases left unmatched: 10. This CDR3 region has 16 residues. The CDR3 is CASSIVLGRGHSEAFF. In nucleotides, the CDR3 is TGTGCCAGTAGTATAGTTTTGGGCAGGGGGCACTCTGAAGCTTTCTTT.

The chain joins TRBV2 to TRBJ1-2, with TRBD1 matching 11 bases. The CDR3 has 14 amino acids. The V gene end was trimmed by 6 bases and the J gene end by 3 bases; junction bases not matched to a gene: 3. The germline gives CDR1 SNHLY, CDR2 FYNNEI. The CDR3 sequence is CASRGTGGDYGYTF. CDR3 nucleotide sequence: TGTGCCAGCAGGGGGACAGGGGGTGACTATGGCTACACCTTC.

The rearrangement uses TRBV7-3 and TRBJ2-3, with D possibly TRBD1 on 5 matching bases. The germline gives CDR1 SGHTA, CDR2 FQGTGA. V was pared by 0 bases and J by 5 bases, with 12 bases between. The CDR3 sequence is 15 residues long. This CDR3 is CASSLTGEVGDTQYF. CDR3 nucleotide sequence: TGTGCCAGCAGCTTAACAGGGGAAGTCGGAGATACGCAGTATTTT.

The CDR3 region is CASSGTDSPLHF. DNA for the CDR3: TGTGCCAGCAGTGGAACAGATTCACCCCTCCACTTT. The chain uses TRBV12-3 or TRBV12-4 and TRBJ1-6; D uncertain. Trimming took off 5 bases at V and 8 bases at J, with 7 bases between the two ends. This CDR3 comprises 12 residues.

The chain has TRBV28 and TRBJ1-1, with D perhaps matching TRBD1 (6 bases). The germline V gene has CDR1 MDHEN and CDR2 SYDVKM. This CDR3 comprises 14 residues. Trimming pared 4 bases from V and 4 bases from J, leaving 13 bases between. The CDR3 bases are TGTGCCAGCAGTTATAGGGGGGGGAGCACTGAAGCTTTCTTT. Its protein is CASSYRGGSTEAFF.

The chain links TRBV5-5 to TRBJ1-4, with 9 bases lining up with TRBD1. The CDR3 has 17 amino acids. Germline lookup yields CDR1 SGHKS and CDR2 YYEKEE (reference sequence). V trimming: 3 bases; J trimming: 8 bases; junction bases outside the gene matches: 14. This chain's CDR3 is CASSSRDRAGLREKLFF. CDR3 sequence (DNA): TGTGCCAGCAGCTCCCGGGACAGGGCTGGGTTGAGGGAAAAACTGTTTTTT.

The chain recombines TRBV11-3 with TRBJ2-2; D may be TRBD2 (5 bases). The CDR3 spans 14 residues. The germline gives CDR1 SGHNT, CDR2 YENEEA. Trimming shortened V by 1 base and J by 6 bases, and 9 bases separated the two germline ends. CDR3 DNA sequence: TGTGCCAGCAGCTTAGTCGGAGGTTCCGGGGAGCTGTTTTTT. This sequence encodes CASSLVGGSGELFF.

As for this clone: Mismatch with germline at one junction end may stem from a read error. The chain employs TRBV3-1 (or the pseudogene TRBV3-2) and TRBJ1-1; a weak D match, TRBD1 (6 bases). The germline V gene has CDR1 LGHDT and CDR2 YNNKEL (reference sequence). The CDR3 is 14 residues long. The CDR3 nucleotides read TGTGCTAGCAGCCAAGCAGGGGCGAACACTGAAGCTTTCTTT. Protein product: CASSQAGANTEAFF.

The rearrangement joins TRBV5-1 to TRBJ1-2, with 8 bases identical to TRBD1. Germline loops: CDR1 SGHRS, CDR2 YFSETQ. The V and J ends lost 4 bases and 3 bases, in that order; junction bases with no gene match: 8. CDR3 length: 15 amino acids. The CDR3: CASSTGQGGDYGYTF. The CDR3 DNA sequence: TGCGCCAGCAGCACCGGACAGGGAGGGGACTATGGCTACACCTTC.

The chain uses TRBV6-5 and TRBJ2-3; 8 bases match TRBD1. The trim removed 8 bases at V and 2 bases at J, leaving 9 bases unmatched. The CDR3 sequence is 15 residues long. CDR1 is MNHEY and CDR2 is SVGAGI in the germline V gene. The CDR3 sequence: CASHPGTGNTDTQYF. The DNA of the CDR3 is TGTGCCAGCCACCCCGGGACAGGAAACACAGATACGCAGTATTTT.

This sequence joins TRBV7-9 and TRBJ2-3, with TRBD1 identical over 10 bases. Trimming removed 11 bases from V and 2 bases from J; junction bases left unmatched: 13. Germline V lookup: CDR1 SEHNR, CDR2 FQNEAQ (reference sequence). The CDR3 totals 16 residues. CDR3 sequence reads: CAALSRTGGPTDTQYF. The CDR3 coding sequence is TGTGCCGCGCTGTCTAGGACAGGGGGACCCACAGATACGCAGTATTTT.

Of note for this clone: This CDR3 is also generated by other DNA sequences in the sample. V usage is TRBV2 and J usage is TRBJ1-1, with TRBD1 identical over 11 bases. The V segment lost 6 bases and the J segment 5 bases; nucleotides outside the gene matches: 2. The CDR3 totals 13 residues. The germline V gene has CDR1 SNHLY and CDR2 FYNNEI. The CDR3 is CASRGTGGTEAFF. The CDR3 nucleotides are TGTGCCAGCAGGGGGACAGGGGGAACTGAAGCTTTCTTT. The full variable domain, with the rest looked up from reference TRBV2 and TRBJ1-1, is EPEVTQTPSHQVTQMGQEVILRCVPISNHLYFYWYRQILGQKVEFLVSFYNNEISEKSEIFDDQFSVERPDGSNFTLKIRSTKLEDSAMYFCASRGTGGTEAFFGQGTRLTVV.

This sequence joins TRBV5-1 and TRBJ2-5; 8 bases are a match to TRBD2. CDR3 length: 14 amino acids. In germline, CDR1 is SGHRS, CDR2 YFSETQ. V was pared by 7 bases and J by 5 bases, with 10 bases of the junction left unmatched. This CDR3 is CASEGLGGIETQYF. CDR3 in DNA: TGCGCCAGCGAGGGACTAGGGGGGATTGAGACCCAGTACTTC. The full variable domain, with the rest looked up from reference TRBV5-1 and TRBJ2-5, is KAGVTQTPRYLIKTRGQQVTLSCSPISGHRSVSWYQQTPGQGLQFLFEYFSETQRNKGNFPGRFSGRQFSNSRSEMNVSTLELGDSALYLCASEGLGGIETQYFGPGTRLLVL.